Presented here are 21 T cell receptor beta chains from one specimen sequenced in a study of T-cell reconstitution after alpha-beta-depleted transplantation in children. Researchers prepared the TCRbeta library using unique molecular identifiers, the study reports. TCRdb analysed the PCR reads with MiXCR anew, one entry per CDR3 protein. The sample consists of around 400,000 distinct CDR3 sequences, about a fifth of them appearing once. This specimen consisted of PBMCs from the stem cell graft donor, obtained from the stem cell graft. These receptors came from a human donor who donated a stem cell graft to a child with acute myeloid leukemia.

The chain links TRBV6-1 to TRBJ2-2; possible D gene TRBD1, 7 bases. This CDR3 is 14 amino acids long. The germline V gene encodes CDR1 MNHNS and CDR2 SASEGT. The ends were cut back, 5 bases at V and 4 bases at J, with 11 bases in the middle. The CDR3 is CASSSQGGTGELFF. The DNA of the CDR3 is TGTGCCAGCAGTAGCCAGGGGGGCACCGGGGAGCTGTTTTTT.

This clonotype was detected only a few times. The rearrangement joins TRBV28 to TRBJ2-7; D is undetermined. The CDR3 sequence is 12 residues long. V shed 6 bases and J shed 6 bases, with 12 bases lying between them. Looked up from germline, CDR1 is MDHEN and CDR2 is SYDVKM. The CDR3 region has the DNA TGTGCCAGCAGGGCCGTAGCTTTCGAGCAGTACTTC. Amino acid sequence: CASRAVAFEQYF.

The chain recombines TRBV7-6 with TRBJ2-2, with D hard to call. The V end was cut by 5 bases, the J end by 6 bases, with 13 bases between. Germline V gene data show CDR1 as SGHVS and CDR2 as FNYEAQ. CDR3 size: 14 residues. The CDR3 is CASSSPQIAGELFF. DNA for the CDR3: TGTGCCAGCAGCAGCCCACAAATAGCCGGGGAGCTGTTTTTT.

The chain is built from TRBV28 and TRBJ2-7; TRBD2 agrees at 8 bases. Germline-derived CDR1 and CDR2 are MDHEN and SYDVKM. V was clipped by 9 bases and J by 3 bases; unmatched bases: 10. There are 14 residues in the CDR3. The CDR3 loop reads CASPRVAGLYEQYF. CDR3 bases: TGTGCCAGTCCTCGGGTAGCGGGACTCTACGAGCAGTACTTC.

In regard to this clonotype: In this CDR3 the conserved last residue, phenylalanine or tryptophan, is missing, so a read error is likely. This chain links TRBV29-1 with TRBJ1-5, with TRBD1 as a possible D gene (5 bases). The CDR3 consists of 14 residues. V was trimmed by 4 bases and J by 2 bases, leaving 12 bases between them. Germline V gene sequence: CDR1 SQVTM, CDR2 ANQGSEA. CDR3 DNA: TGCAGCGTTGGTGGGGCCAGCGGCAATCAGCCCCAGCATTCT. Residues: CSVGGASGNQPQHS.

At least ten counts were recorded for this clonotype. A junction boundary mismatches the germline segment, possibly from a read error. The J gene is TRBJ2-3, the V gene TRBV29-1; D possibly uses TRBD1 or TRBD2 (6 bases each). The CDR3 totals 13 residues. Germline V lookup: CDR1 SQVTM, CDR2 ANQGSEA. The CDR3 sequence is CSVEDRGGRRGLF. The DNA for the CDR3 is TGCAGCGTTGAAGATCGTGGGGGTCGACGGGGGCTATTT.

The CDR3 reads CASSLGGEGGEYF. CDR3 DNA: TGTGCCAGCAGTTTAGGCGGTGAGGGAGGGGAGTACTTC. This chain joins TRBV28 and TRBJ2-7; 7 nucleotides agree with TRBD2. V lost 2 bases, J lost 11 bases, and 9 bases stayed unmatched. Germline V CDR1 and CDR2: MDHEN, SYDVKM. The CDR3 sequence is 13 residues long.

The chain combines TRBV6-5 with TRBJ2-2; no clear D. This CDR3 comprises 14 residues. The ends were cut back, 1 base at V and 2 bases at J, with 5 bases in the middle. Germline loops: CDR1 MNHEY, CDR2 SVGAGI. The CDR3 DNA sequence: TGTGCCAGCAGTTACTTCTCAAACACCGGGGAGCTGTTTTTT. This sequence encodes CASSYFSNTGELFF.

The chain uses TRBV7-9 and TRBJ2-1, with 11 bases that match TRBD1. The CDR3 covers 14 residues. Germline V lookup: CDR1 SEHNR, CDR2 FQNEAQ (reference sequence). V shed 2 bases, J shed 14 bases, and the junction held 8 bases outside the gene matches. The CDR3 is CASSLRDRGGGEFF. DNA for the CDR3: TGTGCCAGCAGCTTACGGGACAGGGGGGGCGGGGAGTTCTTC.

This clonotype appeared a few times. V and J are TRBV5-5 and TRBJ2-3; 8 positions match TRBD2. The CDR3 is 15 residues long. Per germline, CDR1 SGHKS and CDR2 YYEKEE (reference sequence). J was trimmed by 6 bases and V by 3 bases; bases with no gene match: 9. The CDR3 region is CASSWSSGRRDTQYF. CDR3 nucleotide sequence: TGTGCCAGCAGCTGGTCTAGCGGGCGGAGGGATACGCAGTATTTT.

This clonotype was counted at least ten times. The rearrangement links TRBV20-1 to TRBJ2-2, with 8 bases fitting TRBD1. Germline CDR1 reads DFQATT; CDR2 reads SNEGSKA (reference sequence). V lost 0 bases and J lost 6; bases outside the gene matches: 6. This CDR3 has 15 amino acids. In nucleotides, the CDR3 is TGCAGTGCTAGAGACGACAGGGGTTATCCCGGGGAGCTGTTTTTT. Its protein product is CSARDDRGYPGELFF.

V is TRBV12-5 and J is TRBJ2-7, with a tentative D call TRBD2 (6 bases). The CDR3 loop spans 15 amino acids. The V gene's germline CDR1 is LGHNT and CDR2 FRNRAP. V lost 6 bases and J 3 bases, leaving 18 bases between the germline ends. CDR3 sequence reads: CASGNPGAGLYEQYF. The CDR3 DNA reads TGTGCTAGTGGAAATCCCGGGGCGGGGCTCTACGAGCAGTACTTC.

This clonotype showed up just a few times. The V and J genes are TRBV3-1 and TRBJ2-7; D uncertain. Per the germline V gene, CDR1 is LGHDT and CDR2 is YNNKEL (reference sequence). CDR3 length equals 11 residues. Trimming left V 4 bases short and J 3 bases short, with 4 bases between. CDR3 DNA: TGTGCCAGCAGCCCATACTACGAGCAGTACTTC. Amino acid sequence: CASSPYYEQYF.

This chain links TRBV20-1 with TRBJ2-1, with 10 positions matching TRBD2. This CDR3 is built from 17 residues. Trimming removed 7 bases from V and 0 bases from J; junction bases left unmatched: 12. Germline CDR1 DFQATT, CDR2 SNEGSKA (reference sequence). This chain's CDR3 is CSVDGEREGRSYNEQFF. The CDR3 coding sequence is TGCAGTGTCGACGGCGAGCGGGAGGGCCGCTCCTACAATGAGCAGTTCTTC.

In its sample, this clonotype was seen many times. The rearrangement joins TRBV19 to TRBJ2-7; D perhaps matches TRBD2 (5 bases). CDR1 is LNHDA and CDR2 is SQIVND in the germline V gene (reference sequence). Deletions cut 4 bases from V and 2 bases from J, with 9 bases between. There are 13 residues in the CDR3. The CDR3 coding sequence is TGTGCCAGTAGTAAGGAGGAGCCCTACGAGCAGTACTTC. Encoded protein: CASSKEEPYEQYF.

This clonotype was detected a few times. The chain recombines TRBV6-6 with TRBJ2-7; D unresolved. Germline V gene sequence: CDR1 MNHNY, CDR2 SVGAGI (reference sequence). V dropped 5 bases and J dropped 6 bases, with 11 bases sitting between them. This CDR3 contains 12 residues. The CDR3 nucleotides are TGTGCCAGCAGTGCACTCCTCCGCGAGCAGTACTTC. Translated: CASSALLREQYF.

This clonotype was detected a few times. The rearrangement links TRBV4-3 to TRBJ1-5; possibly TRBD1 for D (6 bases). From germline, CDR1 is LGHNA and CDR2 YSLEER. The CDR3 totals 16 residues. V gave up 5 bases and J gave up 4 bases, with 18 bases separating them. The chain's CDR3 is CASSSSYRAGNQPQHF. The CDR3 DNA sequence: TGCGCCAGCAGCTCCTCATACAGGGCAGGGAATCAGCCCCAGCATTTT.

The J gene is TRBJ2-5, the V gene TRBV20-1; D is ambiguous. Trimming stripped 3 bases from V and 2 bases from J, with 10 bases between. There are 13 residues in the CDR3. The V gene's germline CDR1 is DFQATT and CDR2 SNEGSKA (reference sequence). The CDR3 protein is CSASLQPQETQYF. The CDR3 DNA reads TGCAGTGCTAGTTTGCAGCCTCAAGAGACCCAGTACTTC.

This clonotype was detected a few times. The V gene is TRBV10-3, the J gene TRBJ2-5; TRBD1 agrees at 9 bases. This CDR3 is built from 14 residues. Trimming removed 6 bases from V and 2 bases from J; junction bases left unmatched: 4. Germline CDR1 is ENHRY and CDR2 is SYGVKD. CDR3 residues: CAIRGTGLQETQYF. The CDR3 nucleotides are TGTGCCATCAGGGGGACAGGGCTGCAAGAGACCCAGTACTTC.

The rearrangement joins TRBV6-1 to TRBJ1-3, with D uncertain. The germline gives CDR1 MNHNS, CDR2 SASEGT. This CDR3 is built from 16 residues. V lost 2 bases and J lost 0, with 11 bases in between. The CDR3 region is CASSEFGWPSGNTIYF. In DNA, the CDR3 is TGTGCCAGCAGTGAATTCGGGTGGCCCTCTGGAAACACCATATATTTT.

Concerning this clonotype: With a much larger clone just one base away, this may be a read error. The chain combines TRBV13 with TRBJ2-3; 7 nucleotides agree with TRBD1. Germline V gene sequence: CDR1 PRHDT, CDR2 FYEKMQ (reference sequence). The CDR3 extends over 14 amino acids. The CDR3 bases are TGTGCCAGCAGCAACGGGACAGCCACATATACGCAGTATTTT. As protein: CASSNGTATYTQYF. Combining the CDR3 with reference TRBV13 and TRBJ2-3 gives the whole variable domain AAGVIQSPRHLIKEKRETATLKCYPIPRHDTVYWYQQGPGQDPQFLISFYEKMQSDKGSIPDRFSAQQFSDYHSELNMSSLELGDSALYFCASSNGTATYTQYFGPGTRLTVL.